The 10 T cell receptor beta chains reported below all come from one sample, sequenced in a study of OX40 agonist ivuxolimab in advanced cancers. The assay was immunoSEQ multiplex PCR, and TCRdb's table has in-frame clones only and misses some. Of tens of thousands of clones detected, approximately 90% appear once; the ten largest clones hold 0.55% to 0.7%. Sequenced material: CD4+ or CD8+ T cells sorted from blood, taken in a trial of the OX40 agonist ivuxolimab. The receptors stem from an adult with an advanced solid tumor such as melanoma, head and neck, liver or kidney cancer.

The chain carries TRBV15 and TRBJ2-1; 11 bases line up with TRBD2. CDR3 length equals 15 residues. V shed 5 bases and J 5 bases; nucleotides not matched to a gene: 5. CDR1 is LNHNV, CDR2 YYDKDF, per germline (reference sequence). For the CDR3, the DNA is TGTGCCACCAGCCGGGGACTAGCGGAAGACAATGAGCAGTTCTTC. This gives the protein CATSRGLAEDNEQFF.

The rearrangement joins TRBV6-1 to TRBJ1-1, with D perhaps TRBD1 (5 bases). V gave up 5 bases and J gave up 12 bases, with 13 bases separating them. This CDR3 has 11 residues. Germline V gene data show CDR1 as MNHNS and CDR2 as SASEGT. The CDR3, as DNA: TGTGCCAGCAGTCGCAGGGAACAATCTTTCTTT. Protein sequence: CASSRREQSFF.

The genes are TRBV7-9 and TRBJ2-5; 9 bases align to TRBD2. This CDR3 spans 15 amino acids. CDR1 and CDR2 (germline): SEHNR, FQNEAQ (reference sequence). J gave up 1 base and V 2 bases, and 2 bases lay outside the gene matches. In nucleotides, the CDR3 is TGTGCCAGCAGCTTACTAGCGGGGTTCCAAGAGACCCAGTACTTC. It translates to CASSLLAGFQETQYF.

This chain links TRBV19 with TRBJ2-2; 16 nucleotides align to TRBD2. There are 19 residues in the CDR3. V was pared by 4 bases and J by 4 bases, with 9 bases of the junction left unmatched. CDR1 and CDR2 from the germline V gene are LNHDA and SQIVND (reference sequence). The CDR3 DNA is TGTGCCAGTAGTAGAGGGGGACTAGCGGGAGGGCCGGGCACCGGGGAGCTGTTTTTT. The encoded protein is CASSRGGLAGGPGTGELFF.

The gene calls are TRBV28 and TRBJ1-5; D may be TRBD1 (6 bases). Trimming shortened V by 2 bases and J by 5 bases, and 13 bases separated the two germline ends. This CDR3 is built from 15 residues. Per germline, CDR1 MDHEN and CDR2 SYDVKM. The CDR3 spells CASSLTLGTHQPQHF. The DNA for the CDR3 is TGTGCCAGCAGTTTAACTTTAGGGACACATCAGCCCCAGCATTTT.

The chain employs TRBV2 and TRBJ2-3, with D uncertain. From germline, CDR1 is SNHLY and CDR2 FYNNEI. The CDR3 spans 12 residues. Trimming took 7 bases from V and 11 from J, leaving 16 bases between them. CDR3 sequence (DNA): TGTGCCAGCACCCCCGCGGCGTGGGTGCAGTATTTT. This codes for CASTPAAWVQYF.

This clone was detected once. The chain couples TRBV28 to TRBJ2-6; D is unresolved. Germline values: CDR1 MDHEN, CDR2 SYDVKM. CDR3 length equals 15 residues. Trimming removed 8 bases at V and 1 base at J, with 12 bases between. The CDR3 is CASRTLGSGANVLTF. The CDR3, as DNA: TGTGCCAGCCGAACGCTAGGTTCTGGGGCCAACGTCCTGACTTTC.

The chain couples TRBV7-8 to TRBJ2-5; TRBD1 agrees at 7 bases. The CDR3 spans 14 residues. Germline values: CDR1 SGHVS, CDR2 FQNEAQ. Losses at the gene ends were 5 bases for V and 4 bases for J; bases not matched to a gene: 7. CDR3: CASSTGTAPETQYF. In DNA form, the CDR3 reads TGTGCCAGCAGCACCGGGACAGCGCCAGAGACCCAGTACTTC.

This clone has only a few counts. This chain connects TRBV28 to TRBJ2-7; TRBD2 matches 8 bases. This CDR3 has 15 amino acids. CDR1 MDHEN and CDR2 SYDVKM come from the germline V gene. Trimming at V came to 5 bases and at J to 6 bases, leaving 12 bases not matched to a gene. The CDR3 DNA reads as TGTGCCAGCAGTATCCCGGGGGGGGCGAGGGGCGAGCAGTACTTC. This gives the protein CASSIPGGARGEQYF.

The gene calls are TRBV2 and TRBJ2-1; no firm D call. The V gene lost 2 bases and the J gene lost 5 bases, with 7 bases spanning the gap. The CDR3 runs to 13 residues. CDR1 is SNHLY and CDR2 is FYNNEI in the germline V gene. CDR3 region: CASSELGNNEQFF. The CDR3, as DNA: TGTGCCAGCAGTGAACTTGGAAACAATGAGCAGTTCTTC.